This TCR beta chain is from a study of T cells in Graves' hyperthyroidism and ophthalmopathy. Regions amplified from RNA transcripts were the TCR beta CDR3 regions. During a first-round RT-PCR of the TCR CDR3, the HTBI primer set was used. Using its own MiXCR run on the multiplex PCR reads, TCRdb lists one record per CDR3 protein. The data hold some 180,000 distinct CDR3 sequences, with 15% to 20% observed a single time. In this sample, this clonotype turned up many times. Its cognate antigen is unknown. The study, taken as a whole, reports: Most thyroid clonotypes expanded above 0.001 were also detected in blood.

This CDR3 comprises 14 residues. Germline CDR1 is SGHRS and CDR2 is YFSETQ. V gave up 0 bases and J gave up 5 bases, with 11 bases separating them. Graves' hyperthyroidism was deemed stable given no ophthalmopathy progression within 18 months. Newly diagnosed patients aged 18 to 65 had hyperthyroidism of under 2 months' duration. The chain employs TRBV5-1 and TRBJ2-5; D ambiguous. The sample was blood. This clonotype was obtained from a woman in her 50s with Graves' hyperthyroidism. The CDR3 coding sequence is TGCGCCAGCAGCTTGGACCCTAACTCGGAGACCCAGTACTTC. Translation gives CASSLDPNSETQYF.